Each of the 3 T cell receptor beta chains below was sequenced from the same sample in a study of T cell changes during pregnancy in multiple sclerosis. Profiling relied on immunoSEQ multiplex PCR, and the TCRdb table lists in-frame clones only, not all of them. The sample records under 85,000 clones, about 91% being singletons. Sequenced material: CD4+ T cells from peripheral blood mononuclear cells, taken in the third trimester of pregnancy. These receptors all come from a female donor in good health, enrolled as a control in a pregnancy study.

The V gene is TRBV30, the J gene TRBJ1-5; the D is unclear. Germline CDR1 GTSNPN, CDR2 SVGIG (reference sequence). The CDR3 is made up of 14 amino acids. V was cut by 0 bases and J by 3 bases, with 9 bases left in between. This CDR3 is CAWSVSHNNQPQHF. The CDR3 bases are TGTGCCTGGAGTGTATCACACAACAATCAGCCCCAGCATTTT.

The rearrangement joins TRBV30 to TRBJ2-2; possible D gene TRBD2, 6 bases. The CDR3 covers 14 residues. V was shortened by 2 bases and J by 6 bases, with 13 bases between the two germline ends. Germline CDR1 reads GTSNPN; CDR2 reads SVGIG (reference sequence). CDR3 sequence (DNA): TGTGCCTGGAGTTTGGGCGGGGAGGCCGGGGAGCTGTTTTTT. The encoded protein is CAWSLGGEAGELFF.

The genes are TRBV7-3 and TRBJ2-2; D is undetermined. Germline V gene data show CDR1 as SGHTA and CDR2 as FQGTGA. The CDR3 has 17 amino acids. V gave up 1 base and J gave up 3 bases, with 15 bases separating them. CDR3: CASSLSNAAGDTGELFF. The DNA of the CDR3 is TGTGCCAGCAGCTTAAGTAATGCGGCTGGTGACACCGGGGAGCTGTTTTTT.